This T cell receptor beta chain was captured by sequencing in a study of blood T cells in healthy people across ages. Study results and limitations: The CMV status of each donor remained undetermined, and this could have confounded shifts in expanded clonotypes.

The table lists this clonotype with a few counts. Its antigen remains unknown. Alongside a J-beta primer mix, a sample-barcoded 5' primer served in a second PCR lasting about 7 to 12 cycles. TCRdb reanalysed the 5' RACE reads using MiXCR and keeps one entry per CDR3 protein. The sample has under 800,000 distinct CDR3 sequences, roughly two fifths seen once. CDR3 length: 14 amino acids. Germline-derived CDR1 and CDR2 are SGHAT and FQNNGV. V was shortened by 5 bases and J by 2 bases, with 12 bases between the two germline ends. Input material: blood. The source of this sequence is a woman aged 55-69 years in good health. This chain connects TRBV11-2 to TRBJ2-5, with D maybe TRBD1 (6 bases). The DNA for the CDR3 is TGTGCCAGCAGCCCCTTGACAGGACAAGAGACCCAGTACTTC. Protein sequence: CASSPLTGQETQYF.